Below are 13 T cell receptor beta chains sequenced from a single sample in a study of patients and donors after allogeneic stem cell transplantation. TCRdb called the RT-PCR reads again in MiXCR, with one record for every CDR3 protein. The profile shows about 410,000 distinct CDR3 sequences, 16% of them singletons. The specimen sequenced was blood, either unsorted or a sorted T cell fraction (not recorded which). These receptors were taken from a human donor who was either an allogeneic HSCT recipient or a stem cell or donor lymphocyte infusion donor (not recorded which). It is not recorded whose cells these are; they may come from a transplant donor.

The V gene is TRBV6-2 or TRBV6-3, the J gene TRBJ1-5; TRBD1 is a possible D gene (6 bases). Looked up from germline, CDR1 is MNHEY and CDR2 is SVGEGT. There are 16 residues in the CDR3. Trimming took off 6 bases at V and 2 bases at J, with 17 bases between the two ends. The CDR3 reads CASSRGHQYGNQPQHF. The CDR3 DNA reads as TGTGCCAGCAGCCGGGGACACCAATATGGCAATCAGCCCCAGCATTTT.

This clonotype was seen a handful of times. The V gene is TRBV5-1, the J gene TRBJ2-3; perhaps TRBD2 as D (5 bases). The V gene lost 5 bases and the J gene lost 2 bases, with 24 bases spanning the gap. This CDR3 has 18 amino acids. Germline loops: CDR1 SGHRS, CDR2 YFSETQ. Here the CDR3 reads CASSLTTISGGLTDTQYF. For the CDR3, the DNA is TGCGCCAGCAGTTTAACTACTATAAGCGGAGGCCTCACAGATACGCAGTATTTT. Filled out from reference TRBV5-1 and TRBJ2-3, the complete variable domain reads KAGVTQTPRYLIKTRGQQVTLSCSPISGHRSVSWYQQTPGQGLQFLFEYFSETQRNKGNFPGRFSGRQFSNSRSEMNVSTLELGDSALYLCASSLTTISGGLTDTQYFGPGTRLTVL.

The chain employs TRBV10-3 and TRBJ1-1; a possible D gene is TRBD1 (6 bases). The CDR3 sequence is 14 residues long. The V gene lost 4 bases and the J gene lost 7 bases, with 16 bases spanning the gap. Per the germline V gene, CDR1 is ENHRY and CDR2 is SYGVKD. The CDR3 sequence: CAISAIQGWDEAFF. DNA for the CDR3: TGTGCCATCAGTGCCATACAGGGATGGGATGAAGCTTTCTTT.

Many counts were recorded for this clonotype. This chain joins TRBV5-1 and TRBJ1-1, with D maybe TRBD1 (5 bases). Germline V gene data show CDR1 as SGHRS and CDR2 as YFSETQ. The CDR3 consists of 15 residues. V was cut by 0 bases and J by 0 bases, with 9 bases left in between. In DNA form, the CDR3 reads TGCGCCAGCAGCTTGGCGGGGGGGATGAACACTGAAGCTTTCTTT. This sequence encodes CASSLAGGMNTEAFF.

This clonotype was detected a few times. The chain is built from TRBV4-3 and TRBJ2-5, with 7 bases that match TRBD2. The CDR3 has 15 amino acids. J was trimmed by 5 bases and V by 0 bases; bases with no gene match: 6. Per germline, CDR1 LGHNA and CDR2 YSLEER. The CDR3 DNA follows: TGCGCCAGCAGCCAAGATGCCACTAGCGTGGAGACCCAGTACTTC. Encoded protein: CASSQDATSVETQYF.

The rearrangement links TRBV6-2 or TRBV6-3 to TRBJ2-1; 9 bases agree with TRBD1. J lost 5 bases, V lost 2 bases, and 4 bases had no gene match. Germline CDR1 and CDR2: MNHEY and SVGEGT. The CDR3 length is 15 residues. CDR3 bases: TGTGCCAGCAGTTACACTGGGACAGGGCACAATGAGCAGTTCTTC. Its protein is CASSYTGTGHNEQFF.

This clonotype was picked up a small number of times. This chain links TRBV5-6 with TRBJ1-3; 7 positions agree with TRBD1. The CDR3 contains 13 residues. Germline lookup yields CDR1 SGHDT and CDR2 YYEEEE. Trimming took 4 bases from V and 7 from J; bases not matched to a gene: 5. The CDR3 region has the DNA TGTGCCAGCAGCAGGACAGGTTTCAACACCATATATTTT. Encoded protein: CASSRTGFNTIYF.

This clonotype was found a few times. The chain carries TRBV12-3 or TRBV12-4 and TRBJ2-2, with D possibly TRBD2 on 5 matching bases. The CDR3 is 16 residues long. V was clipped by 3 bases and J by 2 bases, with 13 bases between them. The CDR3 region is CASSFTGRGNTGELFF. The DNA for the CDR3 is TGTGCCAGCAGTTTTACTGGACGGGGAAACACCGGGGAGCTGTTTTTT.

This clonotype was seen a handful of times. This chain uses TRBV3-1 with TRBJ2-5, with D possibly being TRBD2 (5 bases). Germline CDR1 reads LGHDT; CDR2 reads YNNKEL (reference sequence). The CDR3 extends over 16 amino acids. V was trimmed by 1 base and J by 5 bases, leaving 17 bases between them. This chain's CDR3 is CASSQVLAKSMETQYF. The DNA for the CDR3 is TGTGCCAGCAGCCAAGTGCTAGCCAAGTCGATGGAGACCCAGTACTTC.

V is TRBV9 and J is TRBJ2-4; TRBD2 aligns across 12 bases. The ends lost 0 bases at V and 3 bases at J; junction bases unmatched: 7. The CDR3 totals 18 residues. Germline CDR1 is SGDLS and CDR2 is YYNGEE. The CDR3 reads CASSVATSGSKGKNIQYF. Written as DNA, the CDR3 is TGTGCCAGCAGCGTAGCGACTAGCGGGAGTAAGGGCAAAAACATTCAGTACTTC.

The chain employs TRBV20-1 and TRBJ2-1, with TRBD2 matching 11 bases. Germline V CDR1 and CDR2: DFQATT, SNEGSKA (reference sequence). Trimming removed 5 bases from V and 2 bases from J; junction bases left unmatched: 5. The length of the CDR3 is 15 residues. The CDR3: CSAFSGGETYNEQFF. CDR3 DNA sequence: TGCAGTGCTTTTAGCGGGGGGGAGACCTACAATGAGCAGTTCTTC.

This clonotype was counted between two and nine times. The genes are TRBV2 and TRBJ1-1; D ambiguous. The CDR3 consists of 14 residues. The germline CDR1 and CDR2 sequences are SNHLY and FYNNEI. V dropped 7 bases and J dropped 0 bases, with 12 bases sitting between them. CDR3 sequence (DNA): TGTGCCAGCAAGGACCAGGAGGTGAACACTGAAGCTTTCTTT. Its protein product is CASKDQEVNTEAFF.

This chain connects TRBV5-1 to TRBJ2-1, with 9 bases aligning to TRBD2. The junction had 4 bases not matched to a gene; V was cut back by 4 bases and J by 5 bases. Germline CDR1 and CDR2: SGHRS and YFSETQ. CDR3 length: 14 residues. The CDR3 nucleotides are TGCGCCAGCAGCGGGACTAGCTCACACAATGAGCAGTTCTTC. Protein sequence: CASSGTSSHNEQFF.